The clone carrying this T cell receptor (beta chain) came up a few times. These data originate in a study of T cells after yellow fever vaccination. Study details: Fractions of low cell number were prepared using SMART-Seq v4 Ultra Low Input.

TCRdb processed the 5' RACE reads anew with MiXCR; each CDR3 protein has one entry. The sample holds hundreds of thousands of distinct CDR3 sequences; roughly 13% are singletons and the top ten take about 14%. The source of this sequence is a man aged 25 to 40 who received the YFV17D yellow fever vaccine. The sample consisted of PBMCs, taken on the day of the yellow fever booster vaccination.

CDR3 nucleotides: TGCAGCGTTGAAGAGCCAGGTTTAAACGAGCAGTACTTC. Its protein is CSVEEPGLNEQYF. The V and J genes are TRBV29-1 and TRBJ2-7; the D is unclear. The length of the CDR3 is 13 residues. Trimming shortened V by 0 bases and J by 5 bases, and 11 bases separated the two germline ends. The germline V gene has CDR1 SQVTM and CDR2 ANQGSEA.